The clone carrying this T cell receptor beta chain was recorded a few times. The target antigen is unknown. The sample is drawn from a study of T cell repertoires in cytomegalovirus infection. Study-level information: Through public TCR beta signatures, both CMV infection and matching HLA type were indicated.

The CDR3 length is 14 residues. Germline assignment: CDR1 MNHNS and CDR2 SASEGT. The germline V and J ends were trimmed by 4 bases and 15 bases, with 19 bases remaining between them. TCRdb re-analysed the reads in MiXCR, keeping a single row per CDR3 protein. The data contain hundreds of thousands of distinct CDR3 sequences, 30% to 35% of them seen just once; the ten biggest clones take up over 15%. Whole-study findings and limits: HLA-C-restricted, CMV-specific TCR beta clonotypes were dominant ex vivo.

This clonotype was sampled from a human donor in good health (CMV status not recorded). Some clones in this sample may be carry-over from other donors' samples. The sequencing here drew on cultured PBMCs, taken from culture after CMV antigen stimulation. J is TRBJ1-6 and V is TRBV6-1; D is perhaps TRBD1 (5 bases). The CDR3 sequence: CASSGVVSGTGLHF. The CDR3 DNA reads as TGTGCCAGCAGTGGAGTCGTTTCGGGGACGGGCCTCCACTTT.